This entry concerns a single T cell receptor beta chain. The entry originates in a study of blood T cell repertoires in COVID-19. Study-wide context: Both acute and convalescent COVID-19 samples were obtained from the United States, Italy and Spain. T cells, B-cell-depleted T cells, or PBMCs supplied cDNA or gDNA.

Germline V gene data show CDR1 as SGDLS and CDR2 as YYNGEE. CDR3 length equals 15 residues. V lost 5 bases, J lost 5 bases, and 19 bases lay in between. Original processing methods: From reference gene primer amplification, estimates of nucleated cell counts were derived. Measured with immunoSEQ multiplex PCR; TCRdb has only the in-frame clones, and not every one. V, J and clone size are taken as reported in that table, and D and trimming were inferred from the DNA itself. The profile shows about 33,000 clones, 80% to 90% of them singletons. This rearrangement joins TRBV9 to TRBJ2-5; no definite D call. The specimen sequenced was peripheral blood. This TCR was recovered from a man in his sixties or seventies with acute or convalescent COVID-19. The CDR3 region is CASSAARSRWETQYF. The CDR3 coding sequence is TGTGCCAGCAGTGCCGCCCGGAGCAGATGGGAGACCCAGTACTTC.